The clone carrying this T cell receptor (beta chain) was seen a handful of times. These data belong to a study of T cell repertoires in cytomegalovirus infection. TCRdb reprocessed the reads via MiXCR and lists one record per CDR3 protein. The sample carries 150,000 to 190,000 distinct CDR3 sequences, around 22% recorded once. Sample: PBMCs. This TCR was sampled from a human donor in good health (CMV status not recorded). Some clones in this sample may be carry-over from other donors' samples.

The CDR3 reads CASSLGSGAEAFF. CDR3 DNA: TGTGCCAGCAGCTTAGGGAGCGGCGCTGAAGCTTTCTTT. The chain combines TRBV5-4 with TRBJ1-1, with no clear D. V was clipped by 2 bases and J by 6 bases, with 11 bases between them. The CDR3 contains 13 residues. CDR1 is SGHNT, CDR2 YYREEE, per germline (reference sequence).